This T cell receptor beta chain is drawn from a study of OX40 agonist ivuxolimab in advanced cancers. This CDR3 has 13 residues. Germline V gene sequence: CDR1 MNHEY, CDR2 SMNVEV (reference sequence). With 5 bases removed from V and 6 bases from J, the gap between germline ends came to 12 bases. The data were produced by immunoSEQ multiplex PCR, yet TCRdb's version contains in-frame clones alone and is incomplete. Here the sample spans tens of thousands of clones, about 92% being singletons. The chain is built from TRBV27 and TRBJ2-3; D call uncertain. This specimen consisted of CD4+ or CD8+ T cells sorted from blood, obtained in a trial of the OX40 agonist ivuxolimab. The clonotype comes from an adult with an advanced solid tumor such as melanoma, head and neck, liver or kidney cancer. As DNA, the CDR3 is TGTGCCAGCAGTCCCCGAGGCCGGGATACGCAGTATTTT. Translating it yields CASSPRGRDTQYF.